This TCR beta chain derives from a study of Ad26.COV2.S vaccination and SARS-CoV-2 variants. Study background: Donor joined the COV1001 Ad26.COV2.S trial arm. Regarding the study as a whole: Vaccine recipients showed a spike-specific TCR breadth that was higher than in placebo recipients. Responses of spike-specific T cells (both CD8+ and CD4+) reportedly showed substantial breadth after vaccination.

The data were produced by immunoSEQ multiplex PCR, yet TCRdb's version contains in-frame clones alone and is incomplete. The sample includes some 480,000 clones, around 90% of them seen just once. Concerning this clone itself: What it binds is unknown.

Documented treatment: roughly 18 received Ad26.COV2.S at low or high dose, single or two shots; 5 received placebo; per-sample allocation not given. Repertoires come from day 63 after the first vaccine or placebo injection. Wuhan-strain spike was delivered by a replication-incompetent Ad26 vector. The V end was cut by 8 bases, the J end by 0 bases, with 11 bases between. Germline CDR1 and CDR2: MNHEY and SVGAGI. This CDR3 has 13 amino acids. The specimen was peripheral blood, collected in a trial of Ad26.COV2.S vaccine versus placebo. V is TRBV6-5 and J is TRBJ2-7; D is possibly TRBD2 (5 bases). This clonotype was obtained from a person between 18 and 65 years old who received the Ad26.COV2.S COVID-19 vaccine or a placebo. The CDR3 sequence is CASQAGISYEQYF. CDR3 DNA sequence: TGTGCCAGCCAGGCCGGGATCTCCTACGAGCAGTACTTC.